The subject of this entry is one T cell receptor beta chain. Its target is not known. Repertoires were generated with immunoSEQ multiplex PCR, while TCRdb's copy carries only in-frame clones and drops some. Among about 200,000 clones, around nine tenths were seen once, and the ten largest hold about 3.5%. The data originate from a study of T cell responses to AZD1222 COVID-19 vaccine. Study-wide findings and caveats: Just six AZD1222 recipients tested seropositive at baseline.

Trimming cost V 5 bases and J 6 bases; bases outside gene matches: 8. The CDR3 extends over 15 amino acids. The germline V gene encodes CDR1 SEHNR and CDR2 FQNEAQ (reference sequence). Sample: peripheral blood, taken 28 days after the second dose of the MenACWY control vaccine. This TCR was sampled from an adult who received the MenACWY meningococcal vaccine as a control. V and J are TRBV7-9 and TRBJ2-1, with TRBD1 matching over 9 bases. The CDR3: CASSGRDRVLNEQFF. Written as DNA, the CDR3 is TGTGCCAGCAGCGGAAGGGACAGGGTACTCAATGAGCAGTTCTTC. The variable domain in full, completed from reference TRBV7-9 and TRBJ2-1, reads DTGVSQNPRHKITKRGQNVTFRCDPISEHNRLYWYRQTLGQGPEFLTYFQNEAQLEKSRLLSDRFSAERPKGSFSTLEIQRTEQGDSAMYLCASSGRDRVLNEQFFGPGTRLTVL.